The 3 T cell receptor beta chains given below trace back to one sample, sequenced in a study of shared clonotypes between healthy human individuals. Generated by immunoSEQ multiplex PCR, the TCRdb table keeps only in-frame clones and is missing some. This repertoire shows around 2.1 million clones, just over 90% found once; its top ten account for around 1.7%. CD45RO-negative, CCR7-selected cells formed the naive CD8 fraction, which excluded terminally differentiated effector memory CD45RA+ cells. Source material: naive CD8+ T cells from PBMCs. The receptor set was obtained from a man aged 18 to 30 in good health. Some clones in this sample may be carry-over from other donors' samples.

The CDR3 DNA reads as TGCGCCAGCAGTGAGTTTAGCGGGAGGGGCACCGGGGAGCTGTTTTTT. Protein sequence: CASSEFSGRGTGELFF. The rearrangement uses TRBV10-2 and TRBJ2-2, with 11 bases fitting TRBD2. The CDR3 has 16 amino acids. Germline assignment: CDR1 WSHSY and CDR2 SAAADI. Unmatched junction bases numbered 2, after V lost 1 base and J lost 4 bases.

The chain is built from TRBV7-2 and TRBJ2-3; 12 positions match TRBD2. The length of the CDR3 is 16 residues. Germline assignment: CDR1 SGHTA and CDR2 FQGNSA. V dropped 5 bases and J dropped 5; count of bases not matched to a gene: 8. The CDR3 loop is CASSPRLAGEGDTQYF. Written as DNA, the CDR3 is TGTGCCAGCAGCCCCCGACTAGCGGGAGAGGGAGATACGCAGTATTTT.

The chain recombines TRBV6-1 with TRBJ1-5; TRBD1 aligns across 7 bases. CDR1 MNHNS and CDR2 SASEGT come from the germline V gene. The CDR3 contains 15 residues. The junction had 4 bases not matched to a gene; V was cut back by 5 bases and J by 0 bases. CDR3 coding DNA: TGTGCCAGCAGTTGGGACAGATATAGCAATCAGCCCCAGCATTTT. It encodes CASSWDRYSNQPQHF.